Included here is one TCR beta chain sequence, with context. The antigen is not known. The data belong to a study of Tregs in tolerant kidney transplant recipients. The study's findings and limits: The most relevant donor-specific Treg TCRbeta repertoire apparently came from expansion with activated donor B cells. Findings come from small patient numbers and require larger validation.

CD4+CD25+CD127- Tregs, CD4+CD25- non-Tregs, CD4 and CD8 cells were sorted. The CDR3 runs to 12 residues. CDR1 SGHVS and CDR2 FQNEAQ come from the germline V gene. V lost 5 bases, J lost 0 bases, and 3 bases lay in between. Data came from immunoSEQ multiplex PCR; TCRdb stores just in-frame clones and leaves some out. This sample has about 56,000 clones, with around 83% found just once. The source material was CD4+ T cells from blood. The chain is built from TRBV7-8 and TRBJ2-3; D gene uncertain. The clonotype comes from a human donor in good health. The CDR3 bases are TGTGCCAGCAGCCCAAGCACAGATACGCAGTATTTT. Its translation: CASSPSTDTQYF. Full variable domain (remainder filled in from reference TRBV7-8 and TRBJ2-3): GAGVSQSPRYKVAKRGQDVALRCDPISGHVSLFWYQQALGQGPEFLTYFQNEAQLDKSGLPSDRFFAERPEGSVSTLKIQRTQQEDSAVYLCASSPSTDTQYFGPGTRLTVL.